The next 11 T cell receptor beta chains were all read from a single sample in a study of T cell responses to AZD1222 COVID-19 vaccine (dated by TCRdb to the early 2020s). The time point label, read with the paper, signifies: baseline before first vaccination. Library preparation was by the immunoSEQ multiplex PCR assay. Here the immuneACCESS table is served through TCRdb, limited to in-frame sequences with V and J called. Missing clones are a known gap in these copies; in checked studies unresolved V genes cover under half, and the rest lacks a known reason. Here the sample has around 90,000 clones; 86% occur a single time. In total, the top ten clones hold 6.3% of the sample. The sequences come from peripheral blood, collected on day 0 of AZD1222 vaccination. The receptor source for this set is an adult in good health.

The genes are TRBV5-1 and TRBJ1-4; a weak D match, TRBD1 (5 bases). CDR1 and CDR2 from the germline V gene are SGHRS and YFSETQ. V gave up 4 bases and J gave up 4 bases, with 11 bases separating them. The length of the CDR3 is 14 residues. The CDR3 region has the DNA TGCGCCAGCAGCACAGGACTGGGTAATGAAAAACTGTTTTTT. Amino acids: CASSTGLGNEKLFF.

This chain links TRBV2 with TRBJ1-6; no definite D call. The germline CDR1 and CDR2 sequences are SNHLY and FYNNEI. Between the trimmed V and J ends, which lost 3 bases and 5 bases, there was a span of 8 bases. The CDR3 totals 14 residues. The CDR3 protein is CASSDRTNNSPLHF. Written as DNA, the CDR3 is TGTGCCAGCAGTGACAGGACTAATAATTCACCCCTCCACTTT.

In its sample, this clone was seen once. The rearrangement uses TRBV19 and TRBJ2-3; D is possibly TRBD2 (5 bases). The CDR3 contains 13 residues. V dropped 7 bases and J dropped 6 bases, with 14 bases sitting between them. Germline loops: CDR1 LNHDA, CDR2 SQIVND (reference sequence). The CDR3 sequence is CASMGRLFDTQYF. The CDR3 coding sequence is TGTGCCAGTATGGGGAGACTATTCGATACGCAGTATTTT.

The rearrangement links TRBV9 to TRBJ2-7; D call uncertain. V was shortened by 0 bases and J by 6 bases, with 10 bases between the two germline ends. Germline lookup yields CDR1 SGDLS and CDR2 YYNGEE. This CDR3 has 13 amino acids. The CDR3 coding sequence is TGTGCCAGCAGCGTAGTGCTCGGCGGCGAGCAGTACTTC. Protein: CASSVVLGGEQYF. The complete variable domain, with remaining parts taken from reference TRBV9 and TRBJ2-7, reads DSGVTQTPKHLITATGQRVTLRCSPRSGDLSVYWYQQSLDQGLQFLIQYYNGEERAKGNILERFSAQQFPDLHSELNLSSLELGDSALYFCASSVVLGGEQYFGPGTRLTVT.

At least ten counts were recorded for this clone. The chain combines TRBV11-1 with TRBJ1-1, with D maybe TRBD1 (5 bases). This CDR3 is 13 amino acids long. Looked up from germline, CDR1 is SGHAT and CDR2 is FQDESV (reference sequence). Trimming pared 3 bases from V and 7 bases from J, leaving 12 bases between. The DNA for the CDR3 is TGTGCCAGCAGCTTGGGGGAGAGCAGTGAAGCTTTCTTT. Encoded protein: CASSLGESSEAFF.

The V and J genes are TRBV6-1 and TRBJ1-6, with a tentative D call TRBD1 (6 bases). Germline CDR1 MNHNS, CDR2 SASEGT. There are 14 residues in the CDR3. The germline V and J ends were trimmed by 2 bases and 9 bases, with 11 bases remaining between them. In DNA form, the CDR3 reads TGTGCCAGCAGTGAAAGAGGGGGTCGTTCACCCCTCCACTTT. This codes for CASSERGGRSPLHF.

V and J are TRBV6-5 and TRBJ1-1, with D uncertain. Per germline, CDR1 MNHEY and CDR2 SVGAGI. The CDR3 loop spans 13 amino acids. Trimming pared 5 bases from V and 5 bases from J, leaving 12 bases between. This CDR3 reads CASSRSVGTEAFF. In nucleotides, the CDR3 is TGTGCCAGCAGTCGTTCTGTAGGGACTGAAGCTTTCTTT.

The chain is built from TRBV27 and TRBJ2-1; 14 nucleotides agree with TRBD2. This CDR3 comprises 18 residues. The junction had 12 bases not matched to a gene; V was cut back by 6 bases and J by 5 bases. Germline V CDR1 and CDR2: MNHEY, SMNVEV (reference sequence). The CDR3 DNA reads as TGTGCCAGCAGGACTCCGACTAGCGGGGGGGCCTTGGACAATGAGCAGTTCTTC. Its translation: CASRTPTSGGALDNEQFF.

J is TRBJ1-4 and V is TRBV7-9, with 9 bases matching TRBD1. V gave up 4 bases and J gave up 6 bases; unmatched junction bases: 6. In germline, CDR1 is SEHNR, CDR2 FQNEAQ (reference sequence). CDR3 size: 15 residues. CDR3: CASSSTGQGYEKLFF. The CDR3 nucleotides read TGTGCCAGCAGCTCGACGGGACAGGGCTATGAAAAACTGTTTTTT.

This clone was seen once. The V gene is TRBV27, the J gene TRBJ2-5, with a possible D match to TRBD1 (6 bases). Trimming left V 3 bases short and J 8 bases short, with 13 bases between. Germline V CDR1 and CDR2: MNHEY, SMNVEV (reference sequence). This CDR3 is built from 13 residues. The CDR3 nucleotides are TGTGCCAGCAGTTTGAACAGGGCGGACACCCAGTACTTC. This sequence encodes CASSLNRADTQYF.

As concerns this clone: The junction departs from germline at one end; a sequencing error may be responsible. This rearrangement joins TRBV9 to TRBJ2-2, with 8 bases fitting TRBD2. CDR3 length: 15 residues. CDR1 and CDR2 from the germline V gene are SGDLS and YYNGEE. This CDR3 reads CASTVSGSGTGELFF. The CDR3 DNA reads TGTGCCAGCACCGTAAGCGGGAGTGGCACCGGGGAGCTGTTTTTT.